A single sample gave rise to the 11 T cell receptor beta chains below, sequenced in a study of T cell responses to AZD1222 COVID-19 vaccine. Sequencing was performed with immunoSEQ multiplex PCR; in TCRdb, only in-frame clones are kept and a portion is missing. The sample lists approximately 140,000 clones, nearly 90% seen once, with roughly 4.7% in the top ten. Here the sequenced sample was peripheral blood, taken on day 0 of AZD1222 vaccination. The source is an adult in good health.

This clone occurred once. The chain joins TRBV2 to TRBJ2-1; the D gene could be TRBD1 or TRBD2 (5 bases each). CDR1 and CDR2 from the germline V gene are SNHLY and FYNNEI. The CDR3 sequence is 16 residues long. V was clipped by 6 bases and J by 0 bases, with 15 bases between them. The CDR3, as DNA: TGTGCCAGCAGGAACACCGGGACCGTCTCCTACAATGAGCAGTTCTTC. Translating it yields CASRNTGTVSYNEQFF.

The chain joins TRBV23-1 to TRBJ2-3; D tentatively fits TRBD1 or TRBD2 (5 bases each). TRBV23-1 is designated an ORF whose function remains uncertain. CDR3 length: 17 amino acids. Trimming shortened V by 7 bases and J by 6 bases, and 26 bases separated the two germline ends. The CDR3: CASIHIYFGGSGDTQYF. As DNA, the CDR3 is TGCGCCAGCATCCACATATACTTTGGGGGTTCGGGCGATACGCAGTATTTT.

V and J are TRBV3-1 (or the pseudogene TRBV3-2) and TRBJ2-7; maybe TRBD2 (5 bases). This CDR3 contains 12 residues. V was pared by 8 bases and J by 4 bases, with 12 bases between. Germline loops: CDR1 LGHDT, CDR2 YNNKEL (reference sequence). The CDR3 is CASWRVRYEQYF. CDR3 DNA: TGTGCCAGCTGGCGGGTTAGGTACGAGCAGTACTTC.

This chain connects TRBV3-1 (or the pseudogene TRBV3-2) to TRBJ2-2; 10 nucleotides agree with TRBD2. With 4 bases clipped from V and 6 bases from J, the junction kept 14 bases outside the gene matches. The CDR3 sequence is 18 residues long. Per germline, CDR1 LGHDT and CDR2 YNNKEL (reference sequence). CDR3 amino acids: CASSRRGGLAGVPGELFF. The CDR3 DNA sequence: TGTGCCAGCAGCCGACGAGGAGGGCTAGCGGGAGTTCCCGGGGAGCTGTTTTTT.

The gene calls are TRBV2 and TRBJ2-3; no clear D gene. Between the trimmed V and J ends, which lost 4 bases and 6 bases, there was a span of 8 bases. CDR1 SNHLY and CDR2 FYNNEI come from the germline V gene. This CDR3 is built from 12 residues. The CDR3 spells CASSGSADTQYF. The CDR3 DNA sequence: TGTGCCAGCAGTGGTTCCGCGGATACGCAGTATTTT.

The sample holds a few counts of this clone. The chain couples TRBV24-1 to TRBJ1-1; 9 bases are a match to TRBD1. The CDR3 runs to 12 residues. Losses at the gene ends were 3 bases for V and 11 bases for J; bases not matched to a gene: 3. Germline CDR1 and CDR2: KGHDR and SFDVKD. The CDR3 is CATSDGDRGAFF. DNA of the CDR3: TGTGCCACCAGTGATGGAGACAGGGGGGCTTTCTTT.

The rearrangement uses TRBV24-1 and TRBJ2-1; D uncertain. The CDR3 runs 12 residues. Trimming took off 7 bases at V and 4 bases at J, with 7 bases between the two ends. CDR1 is KGHDR and CDR2 is SFDVKD in the germline V gene. The CDR3 DNA reads TGTGCCACCAGGGGTACTTACAATGAGCAGTTCTTC. Amino acids: CATRGTYNEQFF.

V is TRBV27 and J is TRBJ2-2; D may be TRBD2 (5 bases). With 5 bases removed from V and 1 base from J, the gap between germline ends came to 11 bases. This CDR3 comprises 15 residues. Germline V CDR1 and CDR2: MNHEY, SMNVEV (reference sequence). This CDR3 reads CASSPRGGNTGELFF. The CDR3 bases are TGTGCCAGCAGTCCCCGAGGAGGGAACACCGGGGAGCTGTTTTTT.

In the case of this clone: The sample contains more than one DNA sequence encoding this CDR3. This rearrangement joins TRBV6-5 to TRBJ2-1; 8 bases are shared with TRBD2. The trim removed 0 bases at V and 3 bases at J, leaving 1 base unmatched. The CDR3 contains 15 residues. Per germline, CDR1 MNHEY and CDR2 SVGAGI. The CDR3 nucleotides are TGTGCCAGCAGTTACTCCGGGACTAGCTACAATGAGCAGTTCTTC. Its protein product is CASSYSGTSYNEQFF.

This rearrangement joins TRBV5-1 to TRBJ2-7; 8 bases map to TRBD1. Per the germline V gene, CDR1 is SGHRS and CDR2 is YFSETQ. This CDR3 is built from 15 residues. The V segment lost 0 bases and the J segment 5 bases; nucleotides outside the gene matches: 7. CDR3 in amino acids: CASSLDGTGLDEQYF. The CDR3 DNA reads TGCGCCAGCAGCTTGGATGGGACAGGACTTGACGAGCAGTACTTC.

This clone showed up just a few times. V is TRBV5-1 and J is TRBJ2-7, with 7 nucleotides matching TRBD2. The CDR3 is made up of 15 amino acids. Germline-derived CDR1 and CDR2 are SGHRS and YFSETQ. V lost 0 bases and J lost 3; bases outside the gene matches: 6. The CDR3 DNA reads as TGCGCCAGCAGCTTGGTGGCGGGAGACCTCTACGAGCAGTACTTC. Translating gives CASSLVAGDLYEQYF.